This TCR beta chain comes out of a study of Tregs in tolerant kidney transplant recipients. Trimming at V came to 4 bases and at J to 4 bases, leaving 10 bases not matched to a gene. CDR1 and CDR2 from the germline V gene are LNHDA and SQIVND (reference sequence). The CDR3 runs to 16 residues. Of note for this clone: The antigen is not known. The read halts 3 residues ahead of the CDR3 end, with the missing end drawn from the germline J gene.

Mixed chimerism was transient after nonmyeloablative marrow transplants from related graft donors. Overall study results and limits: Activated donor B cell expansion appeared to reveal the most relevant donor-specific TCRbeta repertoire.

Only in-frame clones appear in the TCRdb table, and some are missing; sequencing was by immunoSEQ multiplex PCR. Its table lists about 23,000 clones. Sample: CD4+ T cells from blood (PBMCs), taken 6 months after the transplant. The TCR was taken from a human patient who received a combined kidney and bone marrow transplant. Some T cells may be the graft donor's. The genes are TRBV19 and TRBJ1-2; 9 positions agree with TRBD1. The sequenced part of the CDR3 DNA is TGTGCCAGTAGTACCGGGACAGGGTTTAAGGCCTATGGC. Its translation is CASSTGTGFKAYG. The complete CDR3 protein is CASSTGTGFKAYGYTF.